Below are 19 T cell receptor beta chains sequenced from a single sample in a study of CD8+CD57+ T cells in acquired aplastic anemia. TCR beta VDJ and CDR3 profiles were obtained from a genomic DNA template. TCRdb passed the reads through MiXCR, listing each CDR3 protein once. The table includes roughly 150,000 distinct CDR3 sequences, around half detected once. Whoever was chosen for sequencing had shown CD8+CD57+ cell expansion by flow cytometry. Sequenced: sorted CD4+, CD8+, or CD8+CD57+ T cells (not recorded which) from PBMCs. These TCRs come from a human donor with aplastic anemia.

The chain uses TRBV5-1 and TRBJ1-6, with D hard to call. Per germline, CDR1 SGHRS and CDR2 YFSETQ. This CDR3 spans 15 amino acids. V was pared by 2 bases and J by 10 bases, with 16 bases between. CDR3 region: CASSLSGESRSPLHF. The DNA of the CDR3 is TGCGCCAGCAGCTTATCCGGCGAGAGTCGCTCACCCCTCCACTTT.

This clonotype has ten or more counts. This rearrangement joins TRBV15 to TRBJ1-5, with D perhaps matching TRBD1 (5 bases). V was trimmed by 0 bases and J by 7 bases, leaving 10 bases between them. Germline CDR1 and CDR2: LNHNV and YYDKDF (reference sequence). There are 14 residues in the CDR3. This CDR3 is CATSRDDRNQPQHF. DNA of the CDR3: TGTGCCACCAGCAGAGACGACAGAAACCAGCCCCAGCATTTT. The whole variable domain, filled in from reference TRBV15 and TRBJ1-5, reads DAMVIQNPRYQVTQFGKPVTLSCSQTLNHNVMYWYQQKSSQAPKLLFHYYDKDFNNEADTPDNFQSRRPNTSFCFLDIRSPGLGDTAMYLCATSRDDRNQPQHFGDGTRLSIL.

The rearrangement links TRBV24-1 to TRBJ1-6; D uncertain. This CDR3 is 15 amino acids long. The V and J ends lost 0 bases and 11 bases respectively, with 13 bases between them. Germline V gives CDR1 KGHDR, CDR2 SFDVKD. The chain's CDR3 is CATSDLKTSGAPLHF. The CDR3 DNA is TGTGCCACCAGTGATTTGAAAACTAGCGGGGCACCCCTCCACTTT.

This clonotype has just one count. The chain links TRBV12-3 or TRBV12-4 to TRBJ2-7, with D unclear. The CDR3 contains 15 residues. Trimming left V 6 bases short and J 2 bases short, with 17 bases between. The DNA for the CDR3 is TGTGCCAGCAGCCATGGCGGAAGACCCCCCTACGAGCAGTACTTC. This translates into CASSHGGRPPYEQYF.

The rearrangement uses TRBV11-1 and TRBJ2-3; the D gene is possibly TRBD2 (5 bases). The CDR3 runs to 15 residues. Germline V gives CDR1 SGHAT, CDR2 FQDESV (reference sequence). V dropped 8 bases and J dropped 1 base, with 16 bases sitting between them. The CDR3 DNA reads as TGTGCCAGCCGAGACGAGGGAAGACGCACAGATACGCAGTATTTT. Its protein product is CASRDEGRRTDTQYF.

The rearrangement links TRBV19 to TRBJ1-1, with D perhaps matching TRBD1 (6 bases). The germline CDR1 and CDR2 sequences are LNHDA and SQIVND (reference sequence). Trimming took off 9 bases at V and 7 bases at J, with 21 bases between the two ends. The CDR3 contains 14 residues. CDR3 protein: CASLKLGGTVEAFF. The DNA for the CDR3 is TGTGCCAGCCTCAAACTGGGGGGCACAGTTGAAGCTTTCTTT.

CDR3 nucleotide sequence: TGTGCCAGCAGCCTTCAGACAGGGGTGTCCGAGCAGTACTTC. Protein sequence: CASSLQTGVSEQYF. V and J are TRBV5-6 and TRBJ2-7; 8 bases are shared with TRBD1. This CDR3 is 14 amino acids long. Germline CDR1 and CDR2: SGHDT and YYEEEE. The junction had 9 bases not matched to a gene; V was cut back by 4 bases and J by 6 bases. Using reference TRBV5-6 and TRBJ2-7 for the parts outside the CDR3, the full variable domain is DAGVTQSPTHLIKTRGQQVTLRCSPKSGHDTVSWYQQALGQGPQFIFQYYEEEERQRGNFPDRFSGHQFPNYSSELNVNALLLGDSALYLCASSLQTGVSEQYFGPGTRLTVT.

This clonotype was picked up one time. The chain employs TRBV29-1 and TRBJ2-7; D ambiguous. Trimming took off 2 bases at V and 0 bases at J, with 2 bases between the two ends. CDR3 length: 11 residues. Germline V gene sequence: CDR1 SQVTM, CDR2 ANQGSEA. CDR3 sequence: CSVESSYEQYF. The CDR3 DNA sequence: TGCAGCGTTGAAAGCTCCTACGAGCAGTACTTC.

This chain connects TRBV6-1 to TRBJ2-2, with 7 bases fitting TRBD2. The length of the CDR3 is 13 residues. Germline values: CDR1 MNHNS, CDR2 SASEGT. DNA for the CDR3: TGTGCAGCTAAGCGGGAGAACACCGGGGAGCTGTTTTTT. It translates to CAAKRENTGELFF.

This clonotype has ten or more counts. The chain joins TRBV5-1 to TRBJ2-7; 13 bases map to TRBD2. CDR3 length: 15 amino acids. Germline-derived CDR1 and CDR2 are SGHRS and YFSETQ. Trimming at V came to 5 bases and at J to 6 bases, leaving 8 bases not matched to a gene. CDR3 sequence reads: CASSSGLAGAFEQYF. The CDR3 region has the DNA TGCGCCAGCAGTTCCGGACTAGCGGGAGCCTTCGAGCAGTACTTC.

In its sample, this clonotype was seen once. V and J are TRBV6-1 and TRBJ1-5; D call uncertain. Germline lookup yields CDR1 MNHNS and CDR2 SASEGT. Trimming pared 1 base from V and 6 bases from J, leaving 7 bases between. CDR3 length: 13 amino acids. The CDR3 region is CASSEEAGQPQHF. The CDR3 nucleotides are TGTGCCAGCAGTGAAGAGGCAGGTCAGCCCCAGCATTTT.

This clonotype was picked up many times. This chain joins TRBV7-3 and TRBJ1-1; 8 bases fit TRBD1. The length of the CDR3 is 15 residues. Germline V CDR1 and CDR2: SGHTA, FQGTGA. V was pared by 2 bases and J by 2 bases, with 4 bases of the junction left unmatched. The chain's CDR3 is CASSLGTGVNTEAFF. The CDR3 DNA follows: TGTGCCAGCAGCTTAGGGACAGGAGTTAACACTGAAGCTTTCTTT.

This sequence joins TRBV29-1 and TRBJ2-5; a weak D match, TRBD2 (5 bases). The germline CDR1 and CDR2 sequences are SQVTM and ANQGSEA. The CDR3 contains 12 residues. Trimming left V 8 bases short and J 0 bases short, with 10 bases between. The CDR3 is CSISGNQETQYF. The DNA of the CDR3 is TGCAGCATCTCCGGGAACCAAGAGACCCAGTACTTC.

This clonotype has only a few counts. J is TRBJ2-3 and V is TRBV6-1; possible D gene TRBD2, 5 bases. This CDR3 contains 16 residues. In germline, CDR1 is MNHNS, CDR2 SASEGT. Trimming removed 2 bases at V and 0 bases at J, with 12 bases between. CDR3 sequence (DNA): TGTGCCAGCAGTGAAACAGCTTGGACTAGCACAGATACGCAGTATTTT. Protein: CASSETAWTSTDTQYF.

This clonotype was recorded at least ten times. The chain combines TRBV6-1 with TRBJ2-1; D is ambiguous. Trimming cost V 3 bases and J 0 bases, with 15 bases left between them. Germline V gives CDR1 MNHNS, CDR2 SASEGT. The CDR3 extends over 17 amino acids. In DNA form, the CDR3 reads TGTGCCAGCAGTGATCCCCCAAAAGTCCGCTCCTACAATGAGCAGTTCTTC. Its translation: CASSDPPKVRSYNEQFF.

This clonotype was seen ten or more times. The V and J genes are TRBV6-1 and TRBJ2-7; 10 nucleotides agree with TRBD2. The germline CDR1 and CDR2 sequences are MNHNS and SASEGT. CDR3 size: 15 residues. Trimming removed 6 bases from V and 3 bases from J; junction bases left unmatched: 8. The CDR3 sequence: CASRKGGTSVYEQYF. DNA for the CDR3: TGTGCCAGCAGGAAGGGGGGGACTAGCGTCTACGAGCAGTACTTC.

V and J are TRBV24-1 and TRBJ2-1; D gene unclear. Trimming shortened V by 4 bases and J by 9 bases, and 9 bases separated the two germline ends. The V gene's germline CDR1 is KGHDR and CDR2 SFDVKD. There are 12 residues in the CDR3. CDR3 DNA sequence: TGTGCCACCAGTGACTCGGACCTTGAGCAGTTCTTC. The encoded protein is CATSDSDLEQFF.

This clonotype was observed a few times. At one end, the junction sequence differs from germline, possibly due to a read error. The rearrangement uses TRBV13 and TRBJ2-7; D call uncertain. The CDR3 length is 11 residues. The germline V gene encodes CDR1 PRHDT and CDR2 FYEKMQ (reference sequence). CDR3 coding DNA: TGTGCCTGCAGCTCGCAGTACGATCAGTACTTC. It translates to CACSSQYDQYF.

V usage is TRBV4-1 and J usage is TRBJ2-3; unclear D gene. Trimming shortened V by 0 bases and J by 2 bases, and 9 bases separated the two germline ends. CDR3 length: 15 residues. Germline V lookup: CDR1 MGHRA, CDR2 YSYEKL. The CDR3: CASSQDARDTDTQYF. DNA for the CDR3: TGCGCCAGCAGCCAAGATGCAAGGGACACAGATACGCAGTATTTT.